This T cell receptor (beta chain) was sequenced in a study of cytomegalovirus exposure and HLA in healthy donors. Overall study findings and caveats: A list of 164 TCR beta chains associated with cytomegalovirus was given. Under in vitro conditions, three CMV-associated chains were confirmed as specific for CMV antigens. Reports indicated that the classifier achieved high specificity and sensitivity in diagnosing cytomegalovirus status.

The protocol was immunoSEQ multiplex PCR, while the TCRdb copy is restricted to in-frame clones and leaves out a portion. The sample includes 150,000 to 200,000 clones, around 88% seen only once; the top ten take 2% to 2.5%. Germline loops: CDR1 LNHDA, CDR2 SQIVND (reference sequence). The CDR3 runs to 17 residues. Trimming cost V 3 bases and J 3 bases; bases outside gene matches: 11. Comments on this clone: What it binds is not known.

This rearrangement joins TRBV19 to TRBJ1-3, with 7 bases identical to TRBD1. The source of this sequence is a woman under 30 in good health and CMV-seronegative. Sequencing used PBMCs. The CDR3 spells CASSMPTGVASGNTIYF. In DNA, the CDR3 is TGTGCCAGTAGTATGCCCACAGGGGTCGCCAGTGGAAACACCATATATTTT.